The rows below give T cell receptor beta chains drawn from one sample of a study of Tregs in tolerant kidney transplant recipients. Generated by immunoSEQ multiplex PCR, the TCRdb table keeps only in-frame clones and is missing some. The repertoire holds about 87,000 clones, with more than 85% as singletons. Sequences were derived from CD4+ T cells from blood, sampled before the transplant. These receptors were obtained from a human donor who received a combined kidney and bone marrow transplant. The CDR3 runs from the conserved cysteine through the conserved F or W. D genes are given only for firm matches. The listing skips clone size in some rows; elsewhere it reads once, few, many or a size class.

J gene: TRBJ1-5; clone size: few; D gene: -; V gene: TRBV2; CDR3 DNA: TGTGCCAGCAGTGGTGTGGACATTCAGCCCCAGCATTTT; CDR3 protein: CASSGVDIQPQHF
J gene: TRBJ2-6; clone size: -; D gene: TRBD1; V gene: TRBV4-2; CDR3 DNA: TGTGCCAGCAGCCGCGAGGGACAGTCGGGGGCCAACGTCCTGACTTTC; CDR3 protein: CASSREGQSGANVLTF
J gene: TRBJ1-6; clone size: -; D gene: TRBD1; V gene: TRBV7-6; CDR3 DNA: TGTGCCAGCAGGACAGGGTTCGGGAATTCCCCCCTCCACTTT; CDR3 protein: CASRTGFGNSPLHF
J gene: TRBJ1-5; clone size: -; D gene: -; V gene: TRBV28; CDR3 DNA: TGTGCCAGCAGCGATTACAGAAGCAATCAGCCCCAGCATTTT; CDR3 protein: CASSDYRSNQPQHF
J gene: TRBJ2-2; clone size: -; D gene: TRBD1; V gene: TRBV7-6; CDR3 DNA: TGTGCCAGCAGCCAAGGACAGGGACGAACCGGGGAGCTGTTTTTT; CDR3 protein: CASSQGQGRTGELFF
J gene: TRBJ2-1; clone size: -; D gene: -; V gene: TRBV9; CDR3 DNA: TGTGCCAGCAGCGTAGCAGGGATCAATGAGCAGTTCTTC; CDR3 protein: CASSVAGINEQFF
J gene: TRBJ1-4; clone size: -; D gene: -; V gene: TRBV30; CDR3 DNA: TGTGCCTGGAGTCTATTGGCTAGGAATGAAAAACTGTTTTTT; CDR3 protein: CAWSLLARNEKLFF
J gene: TRBJ2-6; clone size: -; D gene: TRBD1; V gene: TRBV19; CDR3 DNA: TGTGCCAGTAGTATAGAGGGGACAGCTCTTCTCTCTGGGGCCAACGTCCTGACTTTC; CDR3 protein: CASSIEGTALLSGANVLTF
J gene: TRBJ1-2; clone size: -; D gene: -; V gene: TRBV7-9; CDR3 DNA: TGTGCCAGCAGCTTAACGGGGGGACATGGCTACACCTTC; CDR3 protein: CASSLTGGHGYTF
J gene: TRBJ1-5; clone size: -; D gene: -; V gene: TRBV30; CDR3 DNA: TGTGCCTGGAGTGTTGAGCCCGAGCAGCCCCAGCATTTT; CDR3 protein: CAWSVEPEQPQHF
J gene: TRBJ1-2; clone size: -; D gene: -; V gene: TRBV6-4; CDR3 DNA: TGTGCCAGCACCTCTCCCCTCAACTATGGCTACACCTTC; CDR3 protein: CASTSPLNYGYTF
J gene: TRBJ2-7; clone size: -; D gene: -; V gene: TRBV7-9; CDR3 DNA: TGTGCCAGCAGCTTAATGGGAGGAAAAAGCTACTACGAGCAGTACTTC; CDR3 protein: CASSLMGGKSYYEQYF
J gene: TRBJ2-5; clone size: -; D gene: TRBD2; V gene: TRBV6-5; CDR3 DNA: TGTGCCAGCGGCGGGGGGCTAGAGACCCAGTACTTC; CDR3 protein: CASGGGLETQYF
J gene: TRBJ2-6; clone size: -; D gene: -; V gene: TRBV7-3; CDR3 DNA: TGTGCCAGCAGCTCTATCCCCCAGGGTGCTGGGGCCAACGTCCTGACTTTC; CDR3 protein: CASSSIPQGAGANVLTF
J gene: TRBJ2-7; clone size: -; D gene: TRBD1; V gene: TRBV5-4; CDR3 DNA: TGTGCCAGCAGCGCCACAGGGGTGGGCACCTACGAGCAGTACTTC; CDR3 protein: CASSATGVGTYEQYF
J gene: TRBJ1-2; clone size: -; D gene: -; V gene: TRBV7-8; CDR3 DNA: TGTGCCAGCAGTCTTGACAGAAGATTCGGCTACACCTTC; CDR3 protein: CASSLDRRFGYTF
J gene: TRBJ1-6; clone size: once; D gene: TRBD1; V gene: TRBV6-5; CDR3 DNA: TGTGCCAGCAGTTTACAGGGGTTCACCCTCCACTTT; CDR3 protein: CASSLQGFTLHF
J gene: TRBJ2-1; clone size: few; D gene: TRBD1; V gene: TRBV10-3; CDR3 DNA: TGTGCCATCAGTATTAGACAGGGGGTGAATGAGCAGTTCTTC; CDR3 protein: CAISIRQGVNEQFF
J gene: TRBJ2-3; clone size: -; D gene: -; V gene: TRBV4-2; CDR3 DNA: TGTGCCAGCAGCCAAGTTGCATCAGAAGCGCAGTATTTT; CDR3 protein: CASSQVASEAQYF
J gene: TRBJ2-1; clone size: -; D gene: -; V gene: TRBV12-5; CDR3 DNA: TGTGCTAGTGGTTTCCGACTAGAAAGTAATGAGCAGTTCTTC; CDR3 protein: CASGFRLESNEQFF
J gene: TRBJ2-2; clone size: -; D gene: TRBD2; V gene: TRBV7-2; CDR3 DNA: TGTGCCAGCAGGTTTAGCGGTGCTAGCGGCCTTGGGGGGGAGCTGTTTTTT; CDR3 protein: CASRFSGASGLGGELFF
J gene: TRBJ2-3; clone size: -; D gene: -; V gene: TRBV5-6; CDR3 DNA: TGTGCCAGCAGCTTGGGAGGGAAGGTAGGCACGCAGTATTTT; CDR3 protein: CASSLGGKVGTQYF
J gene: TRBJ2-2; clone size: -; D gene: TRBD1; V gene: TRBV2; CDR3 DNA: TGTGCCAGCAACCCGGGACAGGGTGGAACCGGGGAGCTGTTTTTT; CDR3 protein: CASNPGQGGTGELFF
J gene: TRBJ1-1; clone size: -; D gene: -; V gene: TRBV10-3; CDR3 DNA: TGTGCCATCAGCAGGGGGAACACTGAAGCTTTCTTT; CDR3 protein: CAISRGNTEAFF
J gene: TRBJ1-2; clone size: -; D gene: TRBD1; V gene: TRBV19; CDR3 DNA: TGTGCCAGTCTAAAGCGGGACAGGGGTCAGGATGGCTACACCTTC; CDR3 protein: CASLKRDRGQDGYTF
J gene: TRBJ2-1; clone size: -; D gene: -; V gene: TRBV18; CDR3 DNA: TGTGCCAGCCAAACAGAGTCCTACAATGAGCAGTTCTTC; CDR3 protein: CASQTESYNEQFF
J gene: TRBJ2-3; clone size: -; D gene: TRBD2; V gene: TRBV10-3; CDR3 DNA: TGTGCCATCATGGGCACTAGCGGACGCACAGATACGCAGTATTTT; CDR3 protein: CAIMGTSGRTDTQYF
J gene: TRBJ2-5; clone size: -; D gene: TRBD2; V gene: TRBV4-1; CDR3 DNA: TGCGCCAGCAGCCAAAAGGGACTAGCGGGAGAGGGAGAGACCCAGTACTTC; CDR3 protein: CASSQKGLAGEGETQYF
J gene: TRBJ2-7; clone size: -; D gene: -; V gene: TRBV4-1; CDR3 DNA: TGCGCCAGCAGCCAAGTTGGGAGCCAGTTGGAGCAGTACTTC; CDR3 protein: CASSQVGSQLEQYF
J gene: TRBJ2-3; clone size: -; D gene: -; V gene: TRBV1; CDR3 DNA: TGCACCAGCAGCGCACTAGCGGGGGGGAGCACAGATACGCAGTATTTT; CDR3 protein: CTSSALAGGSTDTQYF
J gene: TRBJ1-1; clone size: once; D gene: -; V gene: TRBV9; CDR3 DNA: TGTGCCAGCAGCTCCCGGCCCCTAGGAGGGACTGAAGCTTTCTTT; CDR3 protein: CASSSRPLGGTEAFF
J gene: TRBJ2-3; clone size: -; D gene: TRBD2; V gene: TRBV9; CDR3 DNA: TGTGCCAGCAGCGTAGTGGCGGGAGGTAGCCCGGGTACGCAGTATTTT; CDR3 protein: CASSVVAGGSPGTQYF
J gene: TRBJ2-5; clone size: -; D gene: -; V gene: TRBV11-2; CDR3 DNA: TGTGCCAGCAGCCCACAACGATATAGTCAGGCCCAGTACTTC; CDR3 protein: CASSPQRYSQAQYF
J gene: TRBJ2-6; clone size: once; D gene: -; V gene: TRBV2; CDR3 DNA: TGTGCCAGCAGTGAGTTCACCGCCAGCTCTGGGGCCAACGTCCTGACTTTC; CDR3 protein: CASSEFTASSGANVLTF
J gene: TRBJ2-1; clone size: -; D gene: TRBD2; V gene: TRBV9; CDR3 DNA: TGTGCCAGCAGCAGACTAGCGGGAGCTAATGAGCAGTTCTTC; CDR3 protein: CASSRLAGANEQFF
J gene: TRBJ2-5; clone size: -; D gene: TRBD2; V gene: TRBV7-3; CDR3 DNA: TGTGCCAGCAGCCCGTCGGGGGGGGGAGAGACCCAGTACTTC; CDR3 protein: CASSPSGGGETQYF
J gene: TRBJ1-3; clone size: -; D gene: -; V gene: TRBV5-4; CDR3 DNA: TGTGCCAGCAGCTTCTGGTCGGGTGGAAACACCATATATTTT; CDR3 protein: CASSFWSGGNTIYF
J gene: TRBJ2-6; clone size: -; D gene: -; V gene: TRBV5-1; CDR3 DNA: TGCGCCAGCAGCCGAGGGGGATCTGACGTCCTGACTTTC; CDR3 protein: CASSRGGSDVLTF
J gene: TRBJ1-2; clone size: -; D gene: TRBD1; V gene: TRBV2; CDR3 DNA: TGTGCCAGCTCTCAGGACAGGGCCGTTTATGGCTACACCTTC; CDR3 protein: CASSQDRAVYGYTF
J gene: TRBJ1-2; clone size: -; D gene: -; V gene: TRBV28; CDR3 DNA: TGTGCCAGCAGTTTAGTTACGGGAGGCTATGGCTACACCTTC; CDR3 protein: CASSLVTGGYGYTF
J gene: TRBJ2-5; clone size: -; D gene: TRBD2; V gene: TRBV4-2; CDR3 DNA: TGTGCCAGCAGCCAAGTACCTAGGGCAGCGGGGGGCCGGGAGACCCAGTACTTC; CDR3 protein: CASSQVPRAAGGRETQYF
J gene: TRBJ1-2; clone size: -; D gene: TRBD1; V gene: TRBV5-6; CDR3 DNA: TGTGCCAGCAGCATGGACAGGGGCGGCTATGGCTACACCTTC; CDR3 protein: CASSMDRGGYGYTF
J gene: TRBJ2-5; clone size: -; D gene: TRBD2; V gene: TRBV30; CDR3 DNA: TGTGCCTGGTCCTCAAGGCGGGAGGGGACCCAGTACTTC; CDR3 protein: CAWSSRREGTQYF